A single sample gave rise to the 21 T cell receptor beta chains below, sequenced in a study of T cells in tuberculosis (dated by TCRdb to the late 2010s). Library generation was performed with the immunoSEQ multiplex PCR assay. Held by TCRdb, this immuneACCESS table contains in-frame sequences only and omits some clones. Under half of the omission traces to an unresolved V gene where checked; the cause of the rest is unknown. The sample has around 45,000 clones on record, around 94% of them singletons. Under 2% of the sample is taken by the ten largest. The sequenced sample consisted of PBMCs. These receptors originate from a donor between 10 and 35 years old with latent tuberculosis or without tuberculosis infection. Some clones in this sample may be carry-over from other donors' samples.

The chain carries TRBV29-1 and TRBJ1-1, with TRBD1 matching over 8 bases. The CDR3 contains 12 residues. Germline V lookup: CDR1 SQVTM, CDR2 ANQGSEA. The trim removed 7 bases at V and 5 bases at J, leaving 6 bases unmatched. The CDR3 DNA follows: TGCAGCGAGACAGGGGATGGTACTGAAGCTTTCTTT. Its translation: CSETGDGTEAFF.

The chain uses TRBV9 and TRBJ1-1, with D perhaps matching TRBD1 (6 bases). The CDR3 is 14 residues long. Germline V gives CDR1 SGDLS, CDR2 YYNGEE. Trimming shortened V by 2 bases and J by 7 bases, and 15 bases separated the two germline ends. CDR3 nucleotides: TGTGCCAGCAGCGTTATACAGGGAGTGGGTGAAGCTTTCTTT. Translated, it gives CASSVIQGVGEAFF.

The chain joins TRBV7-2 to TRBJ2-2; D is perhaps TRBD2 (5 bases). Trimming pared 5 bases from V and 4 bases from J, leaving 14 bases between. CDR1 is SGHTA, CDR2 FQGNSA, per germline. The CDR3 extends over 15 amino acids. Written as DNA, the CDR3 is TGTGCCAGCAGCCCCAGGAGGTCGACCACCGGGGAGCTGTTTTTT. Protein product: CASSPRRSTTGELFF.

The chain is built from TRBV5-1 and TRBJ2-1; a weak D match, TRBD2 (6 bases). V lost 3 bases to trimming and J lost 0 bases, with 10 bases between them. This CDR3 comprises 15 residues. Germline V gene lookup returns CDR1 SGHRS and CDR2 YFSETQ. DNA of the CDR3: TGCGCCAGCAGCTCCGCGGGGAGCTCCTACAATGAGCAGTTCTTC. It encodes CASSSAGSSYNEQFF.

The chain recombines TRBV7-9 with TRBJ2-5; D might be TRBD1 (6 bases). Germline-derived CDR1 and CDR2 are SEHNR and FQNEAQ (reference sequence). The V end lost 4 bases, the J end lost 2 bases, and 14 bases lay between the germline ends. CDR3 size: 15 residues. DNA for the CDR3: TGTGCCAGCAGCTCCCCCGGACAGTCTCAAGAGACCCAGTACTTC. Translated, it gives CASSSPGQSQETQYF.

This chain links TRBV19 with TRBJ1-4, with TRBD1 matching over 9 bases. CDR1 and CDR2 from the germline V gene are LNHDA and SQIVND (reference sequence). V was pared by 7 bases and J by 8 bases, with 8 bases of the junction left unmatched. The CDR3 loop spans 14 amino acids. The CDR3 region is CASNRDRDREKLFF. The CDR3, as DNA: TGTGCCAGTAACCGGGACAGGGATCGCGAAAAACTGTTTTTT.

The rearrangement uses TRBV4-1 and TRBJ1-5; D is undetermined. With 0 bases removed from V and 8 bases from J, the gap between germline ends came to 8 bases. CDR3 length: 13 amino acids. The germline V gene has CDR1 MGHRA and CDR2 YSYEKL. The CDR3 nucleotides are TGCGCCAGCAGCCAAGACTTTCGGGAGCCCCAGCATTTT. It codes for CASSQDFREPQHF.

V and J are TRBV10-1 and TRBJ2-7, with TRBD2 matching 8 bases. V trimming: 6 bases; J trimming: 5 bases; junction bases outside the gene matches: 6. The CDR3 has 13 residues. Per the germline V gene, CDR1 is WNHNN and CDR2 is SYGVQD (reference sequence). CDR3 loop: CASSRLAKHEQYF. CDR3 nucleotides: TGCGCCAGCAGCCGACTAGCGAAACACGAGCAGTACTTC.

The V call is TRBV27, the J call TRBJ2-1; TRBD1 matches at 9 bases. The CDR3 covers 16 residues. Germline V lookup: CDR1 MNHEY, CDR2 SMNVEV (reference sequence). Trimming removed 3 bases from V and 7 bases from J; junction bases left unmatched: 10. The chain's CDR3 is CASSFQQGATRNEQFF. The CDR3, as DNA: TGTGCCAGCAGTTTTCAACAGGGGGCTACGCGGAATGAGCAGTTCTTC.

The genes are TRBV18 and TRBJ1-3; D perhaps matches TRBD1 (5 bases). Trimming shortened V by 2 bases and J by 1 base, and 9 bases separated the two germline ends. Per germline, CDR1 KGHSH and CDR2 LQKENI. This CDR3 is built from 15 residues. CDR3 DNA sequence: TGTGCCAGCTCACCAACGGGGGTTTCTGGAAACACCATATATTTT. Protein product: CASSPTGVSGNTIYF.

In its sample, this clone was seen once. The rearrangement joins TRBV28 to TRBJ2-7, with TRBD2 matching 7 bases. The trim removed 7 bases at V and 3 bases at J, leaving 15 bases unmatched. From germline, CDR1 is MDHEN and CDR2 SYDVKM. The CDR3 consists of 16 residues. CDR3 protein: CASTVPRASGNYEQYF. For the CDR3, the DNA is TGTGCCAGCACGGTTCCCCGGGCTAGCGGAAACTACGAGCAGTACTTC. Combining the CDR3 with reference TRBV28 and TRBJ2-7 gives the whole variable domain DVKVTQSSRYLVKRTGEKVFLECVQDMDHENMFWYRQDPGLGLRLIYFSYDVKMKEKGDIPEGYSVSREKKERFSLILESASTNQTSMYLCASTVPRASGNYEQYFGPGTRLTVT.

This clone was observed a single time. The V call is TRBV4-2, the J call TRBJ2-7; no clear D. Germline values: CDR1 LGHNA, CDR2 YNFKEQ. The CDR3 extends over 14 amino acids. V was cut by 0 bases and J by 3 bases, with 9 bases left in between. The CDR3 loop is CASSQDRTVYEQYF. CDR3 nucleotides: TGTGCCAGCAGCCAAGATCGAACAGTCTACGAGCAGTACTTC.

The J gene is TRBJ2-1, the V gene TRBV14, with D perhaps matching TRBD1 (5 bases). This CDR3 comprises 16 residues. Germline V gene lookup returns CDR1 SGHDN and CDR2 FVKESK. Between the trimmed V and J ends, which lost 4 bases and 4 bases, there was a span of 17 bases. The CDR3 DNA reads TGTGCCAGCAGCCCCAATTTAAGACAGAGTTACAATGAGCAGTTCTTC. Its protein is CASSPNLRQSYNEQFF.

This chain links TRBV6-5 with TRBJ1-2; D possibly corresponds to TRBD1 (5 bases). V was pared by 6 bases and J by 3 bases, with 14 bases between. CDR1 is MNHEY, CDR2 SVGAGI, per germline. The CDR3 runs to 14 residues. Here the CDR3 reads CASRPHGRDYGYTF. The CDR3 DNA is TGTGCCAGCAGACCACACGGCAGGGACTATGGCTACACCTTC.

This chain uses TRBV5-1 with TRBJ1-5; the D gene is possibly TRBD1 (5 bases). The V gene's germline CDR1 is SGHRS and CDR2 YFSETQ. V lost 3 bases, J lost 0 bases, and 10 bases lay in between. This CDR3 has 15 residues. The CDR3 coding sequence is TGCGCCAGCAGCTCGGGCGGGGGTAGCAATCAGCCCCAGCATTTT. Translating it yields CASSSGGGSNQPQHF.

V is TRBV7-3 and J is TRBJ2-1; TRBD2 matches 10 bases. Germline values: CDR1 SGHTA, CDR2 FQGTGA. The ends lost 5 bases at V and 3 bases at J; junction bases unmatched: 7. The CDR3 runs to 16 residues. The CDR3 nucleotides read TGTGCCAGCAGCCTAAGGGCTAGCGGGAGCTACAATGAGCAGTTCTTC. Protein sequence: CASSLRASGSYNEQFF.

The V gene is TRBV6-5, the J gene TRBJ2-3; the match to TRBD2 covers 15 bases. Germline V gene lookup returns CDR1 MNHEY and CDR2 SVGAGI. CDR3 length: 16 residues. The J segment lost 4 bases and the V segment lost 1 base, leaving 0 bases of the junction unmatched. The CDR3, as DNA: TGTGCCAGCAGTTACTGGACTAGCGGGAGGGCAGATACGCAGTATTTT. Translation: CASSYWTSGRADTQYF.

This clone occurred once. V and J are TRBV19 and TRBJ2-7; D is possibly TRBD1 (6 bases). This CDR3 has 14 residues. V lost 6 bases to trimming and J lost 2 bases, with 14 bases between them. CDR1 and CDR2 (germline): LNHDA, SQIVND (reference sequence). CDR3 bases: TGTGCCAGTAGCTTCCGGGACAAGGCCTACGAGCAGTACTTC. Its translation: CASSFRDKAYEQYF.

V and J are TRBV29-1 and TRBJ2-2, with TRBD1 as a possible D gene (6 bases). V was shortened by 0 bases and J by 5 bases, with 10 bases between the two germline ends. Looked up from germline, CDR1 is SQVTM and CDR2 is ANQGSEA. CDR3 size: 14 residues. As DNA, the CDR3 is TGCAGCGTTGAAGACCTCGACAGGACCGGGGAGCTGTTTTTT. This encodes CSVEDLDRTGELFF.

J is TRBJ2-7 and V is TRBV4-3, with 7 bases matching TRBD1. The V segment lost 4 bases and the J segment 8 bases; nucleotides outside the gene matches: 14. Germline assignment: CDR1 LGHNA and CDR2 YSLEER. This CDR3 contains 15 residues. CDR3 in amino acids: CASSPDYSQGLQQYF. Here the CDR3 DNA reads TGCGCCAGCAGCCCGGATTACTCACAGGGGTTACAGCAGTACTTC.

This clone was counted once. The chain joins TRBV5-1 to TRBJ1-1, with 8 bases identical to TRBD1. CDR3 size: 16 residues. The J segment lost 5 bases and the V segment lost 6 bases, leaving 15 bases of the junction unmatched. Germline-derived CDR1 and CDR2 are SGHRS and YFSETQ. The CDR3 here is CASNPTLDRGWTEAFF. The CDR3 nucleotides are TGCGCCAGCAACCCTACCCTCGACAGGGGTTGGACTGAAGCTTTCTTT.